This T cell receptor beta chain was documented in a study of cytomegalovirus exposure and HLA in healthy donors. General observations from the study: Per a later analysis, HLA-associated TCR beta chains showed more clonal expansion than other, equally common TCR beta chains. Prior analysis indicated that the majority of TCR beta V segments exhibited productivity approximately 87% or approximately 30% of the time.

In this sample, this clone turned up once. Its cognate antigen is unknown. With 60 Vbeta and 13 Jbeta primers, the PCR was carried out. TCRdb's table, derived via immunoSEQ multiplex PCR, lists solely in-frame clones and lacks some. The sample carries 250,000 to 350,000 clones, 65% to 85% recorded once. This clonotype was obtained from a female donor in good health and CMV-seronegative. The sample was PBMCs.

CDR3 nucleotide sequence: TGTGCCAGTACCCCCCATAGGGGGACAACGAACACTGAAGCTTTCTTT. It is translated as CASTPHRGTTNTEAFF. This sequence joins TRBV19 and TRBJ1-1; a possible D gene is TRBD1 (6 bases). V lost 7 bases and J lost 1, with 19 bases in between. The germline V gene has CDR1 LNHDA and CDR2 SQIVND (reference sequence). The CDR3 consists of 16 residues.